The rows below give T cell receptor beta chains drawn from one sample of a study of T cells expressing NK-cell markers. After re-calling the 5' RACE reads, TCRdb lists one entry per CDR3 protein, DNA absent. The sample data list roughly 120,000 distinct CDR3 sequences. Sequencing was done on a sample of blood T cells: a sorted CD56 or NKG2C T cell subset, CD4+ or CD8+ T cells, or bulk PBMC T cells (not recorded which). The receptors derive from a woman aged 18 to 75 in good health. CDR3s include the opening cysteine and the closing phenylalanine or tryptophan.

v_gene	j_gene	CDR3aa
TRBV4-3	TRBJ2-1	CASSQDETSGNEQFF
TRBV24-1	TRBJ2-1	CATSDSTVAYNEQFF
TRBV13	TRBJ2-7	CASSLWRGQGYEQYF
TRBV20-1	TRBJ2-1	CSASGTGDSEQFF
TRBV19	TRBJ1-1	CASTSPNTEAFF
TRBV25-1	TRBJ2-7	CASSDRNEQYF
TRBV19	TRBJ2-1	CASSTDRSYNEQFF
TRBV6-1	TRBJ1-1	CASSDRMNTEAFF
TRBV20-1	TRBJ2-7	CSARDPSDPWDEQYF
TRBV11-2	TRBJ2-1	CASSPLGAGPYNEQFF
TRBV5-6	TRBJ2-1	CASSGTGGYEQFF
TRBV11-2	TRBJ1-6	CASSPTTGLSPLHF
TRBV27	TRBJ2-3	CASSPGTDPVTDTQYF
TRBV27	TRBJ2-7	CASSLQGGGYEQYF
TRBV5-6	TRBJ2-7	CASSLGWGSYEQYF
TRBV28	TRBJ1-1	CASRVATEAFF
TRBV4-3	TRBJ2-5	CASSQNKRGGAETQYF
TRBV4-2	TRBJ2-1	CASSFRGLGIYNEQFF
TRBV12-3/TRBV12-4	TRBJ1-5	CASSSPDRERQPQHF
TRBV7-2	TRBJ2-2	CASATGLAGAGTGELFF
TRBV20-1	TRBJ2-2	CSAPQGARLGGELFF
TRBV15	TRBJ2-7	CATSRDYGQGYEQYF
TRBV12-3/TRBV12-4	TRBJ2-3	CASTREEVTDTQYF
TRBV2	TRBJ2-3	CASRVSGGGTDTQYF
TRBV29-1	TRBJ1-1	CSVDPAWGTEAFF
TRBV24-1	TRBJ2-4	CATSADSPGDIQYF
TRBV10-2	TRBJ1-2	CASVNHGIEGYTF
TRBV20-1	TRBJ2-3	CSARDVSLAGADTQYF
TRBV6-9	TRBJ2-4	CATDSSENIQYF
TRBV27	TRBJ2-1	CASSGGTGRHEQFF
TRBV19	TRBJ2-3	CASMTFSGDTQYF
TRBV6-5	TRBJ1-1	CASSYFIDRPDTEAFF
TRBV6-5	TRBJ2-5	CASSYLGAGETQYF
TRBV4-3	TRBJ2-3	CASSVSGDGTDTQYF
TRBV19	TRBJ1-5	CASSISLAMNQPQHF
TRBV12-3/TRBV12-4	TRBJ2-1	CASIRGQYNEQFF
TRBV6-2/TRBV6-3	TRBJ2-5	CASSYKATETQYF
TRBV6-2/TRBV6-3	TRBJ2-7	CASSDRTSGPYEQYF
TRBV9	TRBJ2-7	CASSVAASGLGEQYF
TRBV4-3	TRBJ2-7	CASSQDLAGARGEQYF
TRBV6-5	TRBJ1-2	CASSFGLSDHGYTF
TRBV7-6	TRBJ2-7	CASSSAGGIYEQYF